The clone carrying this T cell receptor beta chain was counted ten times or more. Trimming stripped 0 bases from V and 4 bases from J, with 13 bases between. This CDR3 comprises 16 residues. CDR1 SGHNT and CDR2 YENEEA come from the germline V gene. These data originate in a study of T cell repertoires in cytomegalovirus infection. TCRdb re-analysed the reads in MiXCR, keeping a single row per CDR3 protein. The profile covers some 250,000 distinct CDR3 sequences, with roughly 9% appearing a single time and over 12% taken by the ten largest. Sequenced material: PBMCs. The sequence derives from a human donor in good health (CMV status not recorded). Some clones in this sample may be carry-over from other donors' samples. The genes are TRBV11-3 and TRBJ2-1, with D perhaps TRBD2 (5 bases). CDR3 nucleotides: TGTGCCAGCAGCTTAGAGGGCGGGCAGGAGTACAATGAGCAGTTCTTC. Translating gives CASSLEGGQEYNEQFF.